These 8 T cell receptor beta chains share one sample of origin, sequenced in a study of T-cell reconstitution after alpha-beta-depleted transplantation in children. Unique molecular identifiers tagged the TCRbeta library. A single record per CDR3 protein comes from TCRdb applying MiXCR to the PCR reads. The sample has 700,000 to 950,000 distinct CDR3 sequences, roughly 15% seen once; the top ten hold roughly 4.8%. The sequenced sample was PBMCs, mostly from graft donor cells, obtained 360 days after TCRalphabeta/CD19-depleted stem cell transplant. The receptors were gathered from a male patient younger than 18 who had a stem cell transplant for acute lymphoblastic leukemia, so the T cells may come from the graft donor.

This clonotype was observed at least ten times. The chain combines TRBV25-1 with TRBJ2-7; D remains unclear. Germline V CDR1 and CDR2: MGHDK, SYGVNS. V shed 4 bases and J shed 0 bases, with 4 bases lying between them. This CDR3 region has 12 residues. The CDR3 loop is CASSVLSYEQYF. Written as DNA, the CDR3 is TGTGCCAGCAGTGTACTCTCCTACGAGCAGTACTTC.

In DNA, the CDR3 is TGCGCCAGCAGCCCTGACGACGTTATCTACGAGCAGTACTTC. This codes for CASSPDDVIYEQYF. The rearrangement links TRBV4-1 to TRBJ2-7; unclear D gene. The germline V gene encodes CDR1 MGHRA and CDR2 YSYEKL. Trimming stripped 4 bases from V and 3 bases from J, with 13 bases between. CDR3 length: 14 amino acids.

As DNA, the CDR3 is TGCGCCAGCAGCTCTACGATTAAGACAGGGTACCAAGAGACCCAGTACTTC. This translates into CASSSTIKTGYQETQYF. The chain combines TRBV5-1 with TRBJ2-5; 7 nucleotides line up with TRBD1. Trimming at V came to 3 bases and at J to 0 bases, leaving 11 bases not matched to a gene. This CDR3 is built from 17 residues. Germline V lookup: CDR1 SGHRS, CDR2 YFSETQ.

The chain has TRBV29-1 and TRBJ2-6, with D possibly TRBD2 on 5 matching bases. The V gene's germline CDR1 is SQVTM and CDR2 ANQGSEA. The CDR3 is made up of 16 amino acids. Trimming removed 6 bases at V and 0 bases at J, with 15 bases between. The CDR3 DNA is TGCAGCGTGCGAGAAAAAGGGAGCTCTGGGGCCAACGTCCTGACTTTC. Its protein is CSVREKGSSGANVLTF.

This chain uses TRBV28 with TRBJ2-1, with 7 bases matching TRBD1. This CDR3 spans 14 amino acids. CDR1 and CDR2 from the germline V gene are MDHEN and SYDVKM. V lost 8 bases, J lost 5 bases, and 9 bases stayed unmatched. The CDR3 DNA reads as TGTGCCAGCGGCCCCACAGGGGACCACAATGAGCAGTTCTTC. Residues: CASGPTGDHNEQFF.

This clonotype was observed a few times. This chain joins TRBV4-1 and TRBJ1-4, with 7 bases identical to TRBD1. The V gene's germline CDR1 is MGHRA and CDR2 YSYEKL. The CDR3 extends over 13 amino acids. V trimming: 6 bases; J trimming: 8 bases; junction bases outside the gene matches: 6. The CDR3 sequence is CASSRFRGEKLFF. The CDR3 nucleotides read TGCGCCAGCAGTCGCTTCAGGGGGGAAAAACTGTTTTTT.

This clonotype was counted only a few times. The CDR3 coding sequence is TGCGCCAGCAGCCAAGATTTGAGCCGGTTACTTAATGAAAAACTGTTTTTT. Its translation is CASSQDLSRLLNEKLFF. The rearrangement links TRBV4-1 to TRBJ1-4, with D uncertain. Germline values: CDR1 MGHRA, CDR2 YSYEKL. The CDR3 covers 17 residues. The V end lost 0 bases, the J end lost 4 bases, and 15 bases lay between the germline ends.

V and J are TRBV28 and TRBJ1-5; TRBD1 is a possible D gene (5 bases). Germline V gives CDR1 MDHEN, CDR2 SYDVKM. The CDR3 spans 14 residues. Here the CDR3 DNA reads TGTGCTGCCCTGACAGCGGAGAGCAATCAGCCCCAGCATTTT. Translating it yields CAALTAESNQPQHF.